This T cell receptor beta chain was captured in a study of T cells after yellow fever vaccination. Study-level results: Abundant clonotypes from the bulk population could get into FACS-sorted repertoires as contaminants. On re-exposure, the response was weaker but peaked faster, at day 5 versus 15. Post-booster reappearance was seen for most primary-vaccination clones (about 96% CD4, roughly 86% CD8).

V dropped 4 bases and J dropped 12; count of bases not matched to a gene: 12. CDR1 is SGHDN, CDR2 FVKESK, per germline. CDR3 length: 14 amino acids. On this clonotype: Its specificity is not known.

It was through 5'RACE template switching that TCR cDNA was made, with a universal primer site and UMIs added. TCRdb redid the calling of the 5' RACE reads with MiXCR, one entry per CDR3 protein. The data contain 250,000 to 300,000 distinct CDR3 sequences, about an eighth of them singletons. The gene calls are TRBV14 and TRBJ1-5, with 7 nucleotides matching TRBD1. This TCR was recovered from a man younger than 45 who received the YFV17D yellow fever vaccine. The source was CD4+ T cells sorted from PBMCs, collected 45 days after the yellow fever booster vaccination. The DNA for the CDR3 is TGTGCCAGCAGCCCTAGGACAGGTATCTCGCACCAGCATTTT. It codes for CASSPRTGISHQHF.